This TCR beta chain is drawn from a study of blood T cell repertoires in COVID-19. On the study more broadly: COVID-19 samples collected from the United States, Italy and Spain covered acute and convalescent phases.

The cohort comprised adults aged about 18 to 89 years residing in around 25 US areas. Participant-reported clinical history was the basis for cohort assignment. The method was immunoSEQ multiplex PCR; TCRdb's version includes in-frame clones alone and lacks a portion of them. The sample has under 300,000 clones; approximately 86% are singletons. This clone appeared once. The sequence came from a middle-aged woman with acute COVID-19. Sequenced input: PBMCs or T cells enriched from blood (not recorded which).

The CDR3 region is CAWSVPRSYNSPLHF. DNA for the CDR3: TGTGCCTGGAGTGTACCGAGGTCCTATAATTCACCCCTCCACTTT. This sequence joins TRBV30 and TRBJ1-6; D is undetermined. Trimming pared 0 bases from V and 1 base from J, leaving 7 bases between. Germline V gives CDR1 GTSNPN, CDR2 SVGIG (reference sequence). CDR3 size: 15 residues.